The 28 T cell receptor beta chains below come from one sample, sequenced in a study of PD-L1 blockade in urothelial cancer. The assay was immunoSEQ multiplex PCR, and TCRdb's table has in-frame clones only and misses some. The top ten clones hold over 0.8% of a sample with around 100,000 clones, around 93% of them seen once. The source material was PBMCs, sampled around atezolizumab (anti-PD-L1) treatment. The receptor set was obtained from a woman older than 75 with urothelial cancer.

The chain is built from TRBV10-1 and TRBJ1-5; D uncertain. The CDR3 contains 15 residues. Trimming took 8 bases from V and 5 from J, leaving 19 bases between them. Germline CDR1 reads WNHNN; CDR2 reads SYGVQD (reference sequence). Here the CDR3 DNA reads TGCGCCAGCCGGGGATGGCGCGTCCGGGATCAGCCCCAGCATTTT. Protein product: CASRGWRVRDQPQHF.

The chain combines TRBV28 with TRBJ2-7; tentative D call: TRBD2 (5 bases). The CDR3 loop spans 13 amino acids. V was cut by 8 bases and J by 4 bases, with 15 bases left in between. Germline CDR1 reads MDHEN; CDR2 reads SYDVKM. The CDR3 spells CASHSPEEYEQYF. CDR3 DNA: TGTGCCAGCCACAGTCCGGAGGAATACGAGCAGTACTTC.

The chain employs TRBV27 and TRBJ1-1; D perhaps matches TRBD1 (5 bases). V lost 11 bases and J 1 base, leaving 14 bases between the germline ends. Germline V CDR1 and CDR2: MNHEY, SMNVEV (reference sequence). CDR3 length: 13 amino acids. The CDR3 DNA reads as TGTGCCGCCGGTCGGGGGACGAACACTGAAGCTTTCTTT. Translated, it gives CAAGRGTNTEAFF.

The J gene is TRBJ2-3, the V gene TRBV27; 12 bases are a match to TRBD2. The CDR3 is made up of 14 amino acids. Unmatched junction bases numbered 4, after V lost 7 bases and J lost 5 bases. Germline V lookup: CDR1 MNHEY, CDR2 SMNVEV (reference sequence). CDR3 nucleotide sequence: TGTGCCAGCAAGCCGGGACTAGCGGGAGATACGCAGTATTTT. Its translation is CASKPGLAGDTQYF.

The rearrangement joins TRBV19 to TRBJ2-1; TRBD2 matches 15 bases. Germline lookup yields CDR1 LNHDA and CDR2 SQIVND (reference sequence). This CDR3 spans 17 amino acids. V shed 6 bases and J 4 bases; nucleotides not matched to a gene: 7. CDR3 DNA: TGTGCCAGTAGCCCGGGACTAGCGGGAGGTTCGTACAATGAGCAGTTCTTC. This encodes CASSPGLAGGSYNEQFF.

The gene calls are TRBV7-6 and TRBJ1-2; 7 bases are shared with TRBD1. The V and J ends lost 5 bases and 1 base, in that order; junction bases with no gene match: 10. Germline V lookup: CDR1 SGHVS, CDR2 FNYEAQ. CDR3 length equals 16 residues. This CDR3 reads CASSPWTGTNNYGYTF. The CDR3 nucleotides read TGTGCCAGCAGCCCTTGGACAGGAACAAATAACTATGGCTACACCTTC.

CDR3 sequence (DNA): TGCGCCAGCAGTGCCCTTAGAGGGGAGACCCAGTACTTC. Its protein is CASSALRGETQYF. The rearrangement joins TRBV10-2 to TRBJ2-5; D is possibly TRBD2 (5 bases). The germline V gene encodes CDR1 WSHSY and CDR2 SAAADI. Trimming took off 4 bases at V and 5 bases at J, with 11 bases between the two ends. There are 13 residues in the CDR3.

The DNA of the CDR3 is TGTGCCACCAGAGCTGCGGGACGGCAAGAGACCCAGTACTTC. Translating gives CATRAAGRQETQYF. The V and J genes are TRBV15 and TRBJ2-5; perhaps TRBD2 as D (6 bases). The CDR3 has 14 amino acids. The V and J ends lost 6 bases and 2 bases respectively, with 13 bases between them. Looked up from germline, CDR1 is LNHNV and CDR2 is YYDKDF (reference sequence).

The CDR3 coding sequence is TGTGCCAGCAGCTCCATCAGGGATACTGAAGCTTTCTTT. It translates to CASSSIRDTEAFF. This chain uses TRBV7-2 with TRBJ1-1; possibly TRBD1 for D (5 bases). CDR3 length: 13 amino acids. Germline CDR1 and CDR2: SGHTA and FQGNSA. V gave up 4 bases and J gave up 5 bases, with 11 bases separating them.

The chain has TRBV19 and TRBJ1-3, with TRBD1 identical over 7 bases. CDR1 is LNHDA, CDR2 SQIVND, per germline (reference sequence). This CDR3 contains 14 residues. After removal of 5 bases from V and 2 bases from J, the junction contained 3 bases not matched to a gene. For the CDR3, the DNA is TGTGCCAGTAGTCCTCAGGGGGCTGGAAACACCATATATTTT. It encodes CASSPQGAGNTIYF.

The J gene is TRBJ1-2, the V gene TRBV30; possible D gene TRBD1, 5 bases. The CDR3 has 12 amino acids. The germline V and J ends were trimmed by 1 base and 10 bases, with 13 bases remaining between them. Germline assignment: CDR1 GTSNPN and CDR2 SVGIG (reference sequence). The CDR3 coding sequence is TGTGCCTGGAGTGCAGCCACAGGTATCTACACCTTC. Its translation: CAWSAATGIYTF.

This clone was recorded once. The J gene is TRBJ1-2, the V gene TRBV9; D unresolved. Trimming cost V 3 bases and J 3 bases, with 12 bases left between them. The CDR3 is 14 amino acids. The germline gives CDR1 SGDLS, CDR2 YYNGEE. The CDR3 is CASSGGPLDYGYTF. CDR3 DNA: TGTGCCAGCAGCGGCGGGCCCTTGGACTATGGCTACACCTTC.

The gene calls are TRBV15 and TRBJ2-2; D is uncertain. Germline V gives CDR1 LNHNV, CDR2 YYDKDF (reference sequence). V lost 2 bases to trimming and J lost 3 bases, with 7 bases between them. The CDR3 extends over 14 amino acids. CDR3 nucleotides: TGTGCCACCAGCAGAACATCAGACACCGGGGAGCTGTTTTTT. This encodes CATSRTSDTGELFF.

This rearrangement joins TRBV27 to TRBJ2-6; tentative D call: TRBD1 (5 bases). The CDR3 is 16 amino acids. Trimming removed 5 bases at V and 0 bases at J, with 11 bases between. CDR1 and CDR2 from the germline V gene are MNHEY and SMNVEV (reference sequence). CDR3 nucleotides: TGTGCCAGCAGTAGAGACAGAGTCTCTGGGGCCAACGTCCTGACTTTC. Translating gives CASSRDRVSGANVLTF.

V usage is TRBV7-8 and J usage is TRBJ1-3; D ambiguous. Germline-derived CDR1 and CDR2 are SGHVS and FQNEAQ. The CDR3 has 13 amino acids. V lost 2 bases and J 2 bases, leaving 4 bases between the germline ends. CDR3 sequence: CASSLPAGNTIYF. The CDR3 DNA reads TGTGCCAGCAGCTTACCAGCTGGAAACACCATATATTTT.

The chain combines TRBV9 with TRBJ2-1; the match to TRBD1 covers 8 bases. The V and J ends lost 5 bases and 5 bases, in that order; junction bases with no gene match: 9. The CDR3 runs to 15 residues. CDR1 and CDR2 (germline): SGDLS, YYNGEE. The CDR3 DNA reads as TGTGCCAGCAGAACTACCGGGACAGGTAACAATGAGCAGTTCTTC. Its protein is CASRTTGTGNNEQFF.

V gene TRBV29-1 combines with J gene TRBJ1-4; D uncertain. Germline CDR1 reads SQVTM; CDR2 reads ANQGSEA. The V gene lost 7 bases and the J gene lost 7 bases, with 19 bases spanning the gap. This CDR3 comprises 14 residues. The CDR3 DNA follows: TGCAGCGCTGGACGGGATATAAGCCCTGAAAAACTGTTTTTT. Protein: CSAGRDISPEKLFF.

The rearrangement joins TRBV5-4 to TRBJ2-3; tentative D call: TRBD1 (5 bases). Germline V gene sequence: CDR1 SGHNT, CDR2 YYREEE (reference sequence). CDR3 length: 14 residues. V was pared by 0 bases and J by 0 bases, with 5 bases between. CDR3 coding DNA: TGTGCCAGCAGCTTGGCAGGGAGCACAGATACGCAGTATTTT. It specifies CASSLAGSTDTQYF.

The chain couples TRBV18 to TRBJ1-4; the match to TRBD1 covers 10 bases. From germline, CDR1 is KGHSH and CDR2 LQKENI. V lost 1 base, J lost 6 bases, and 2 bases stayed unmatched. This CDR3 spans 15 amino acids. CDR3 region: CASSPLGTGDEKLFF. DNA for the CDR3: TGTGCCAGCTCACCACTGGGGACAGGGGATGAAAAACTGTTTTTT.

The rearrangement links TRBV6-6 to TRBJ2-1; tentative D call: TRBD1 (6 bases). The germline V and J ends were trimmed by 3 bases and 6 bases, with 18 bases remaining between them. Germline CDR1 reads MNHNY; CDR2 reads SVGAGI (reference sequence). The CDR3 spans 16 residues. This chain's CDR3 is CASSYHYRDPSNEQFF. CDR3 sequence (DNA): TGTGCCAGCAGTTATCATTACAGGGACCCTTCCAATGAGCAGTTCTTC.

The gene calls are TRBV9 and TRBJ1-1, with a weak D call TRBD1 (5 bases). Per the germline V gene, CDR1 is SGDLS and CDR2 is YYNGEE. There are 15 residues in the CDR3. The ends were cut back, 5 bases at V and 0 bases at J, with 14 bases in the middle. The CDR3 DNA is TGTGCCAGCAGTGACCCCAGGGAAATGAACACTGAAGCTTTCTTT. It translates to CASSDPREMNTEAFF.

This chain uses TRBV9 with TRBJ2-7; no clear D. From germline, CDR1 is SGDLS and CDR2 YYNGEE. The V end lost 3 bases, the J end lost 5 bases, and 15 bases lay between the germline ends. The CDR3 length is 14 residues. CDR3: CASSDRGLSDEQYF. The CDR3 nucleotides are TGTGCCAGCAGCGATCGTGGGCTATCTGACGAGCAGTACTTC.

The V and J genes are TRBV27 and TRBJ1-2, with TRBD1 identical over 9 bases. Germline V gene sequence: CDR1 MNHEY, CDR2 SMNVEV (reference sequence). This CDR3 is 14 amino acids long. Trimming cost V 6 bases and J 1 base; bases outside gene matches: 3. CDR3 nucleotides: TGTGCCAGCAGAGGGACAGGGTATAACTATGGCTACACCTTC. Amino acid sequence: CASRGTGYNYGYTF.

This chain uses TRBV29-1 with TRBJ2-6; tentatively, D is TRBD2 (6 bases). V was cut by 4 bases and J by 2 bases, with 9 bases left in between. The CDR3 is 14 residues long. CDR1 and CDR2 (germline): SQVTM, ANQGSEA. The CDR3 DNA follows: TGCAGCGTTGGTACGGGGGCTGGGGCCAACGTCCTGACTTTC. Protein sequence: CSVGTGAGANVLTF.

V usage is TRBV20-1 and J usage is TRBJ2-1; D ambiguous. The CDR3 runs 10 residues. CDR1 DFQATT and CDR2 SNEGSKA come from the germline V gene (reference sequence). With 5 bases removed from V and 5 bases from J, the gap between germline ends came to 4 bases. CDR3: CSAADNEQFF. The CDR3 coding sequence is TGCAGTGCTGCGGACAATGAGCAGTTCTTC.

The chain links TRBV29-1 to TRBJ2-5; 10 bases align to TRBD2. V lost 0 bases and J lost 4; bases outside the gene matches: 2. This CDR3 contains 14 residues. Germline CDR1 is SQVTM and CDR2 is ANQGSEA. Here the CDR3 DNA reads TGCAGCGTTGAAGAAGCGGGAGGGAGAGAGACCCAGTACTTC. It yields the protein CSVEEAGGRETQYF.

V usage is TRBV2 and J usage is TRBJ2-4, with D possibly matching TRBD1 (6 bases). Trimming took off 7 bases at V and 8 bases at J, with 21 bases between the two ends. This CDR3 is built from 15 residues. Germline V gene lookup returns CDR1 SNHLY and CDR2 FYNNEI. The CDR3 is CASTRWDHPGDIQYF. DNA for the CDR3: TGTGCCAGCACCAGGTGGGACCACCCAGGGGACATTCAGTACTTC.

Written as DNA, the CDR3 is TGTGCCAGCAGCTTAGTGGGGGGACTCTACGAGCAGTACTTC. Translated: CASSLVGGLYEQYF. The chain carries TRBV11-2 and TRBJ2-7; tentatively, D is TRBD2 (6 bases). CDR1 and CDR2 from the germline V gene are SGHAT and FQNNGV. Between the trimmed V and J ends, which lost 1 base and 3 bases, there was a span of 10 bases. The CDR3 spans 14 residues.